This TCR beta chain was sequenced in a study of metastatic and nonmetastatic thyroid tumors (dated by TCRdb to the early 2020s). Regarding the research as a whole: For patients with malignant and with benign thyroid disease, the researchers compared repertoires between peripheral blood samples and tumor or nodule tissue samples.

V loses 0 bases of germline sequence and J loses 9 bases, and the interval between the two ends is 10 bases. From the cysteine up to the phenylalanine, the CDR3 has a length of 14 residues. The sequence is cut down to CDR3 DNA, 42 bases in frame from base 1. Reading the germline V gene gives CDR1 SGDLS and CDR2 YYNGEE. This clone was detected many times. The target of this receptor is not known. Nothing much larger sits one base from this clone, and base qualities are not available. No patient had received any treatment before thyroid surgery. The study retrospectively analysed patient clinical samples collected from the early 2010s to the late 2010s using T-cell receptor beta sequencing. The library relied on PCR. Sequenced on an Illumina HiSeq 4000. High-throughput sequencing was used to profile the CDR3 region of the TCR beta-chain in every patient. The paper's processing steps were these. Drawing on CDR3 differences between clinicopathological groups, the researchers built a classifier meant to tell apart patients with distant-metastatic papillary thyroid cancer. Repertoire diversity was assessed with the Shannon index, and tumor-blood repertoire similarity with the Morisita-Horn index. TCRdb cleaned the public reads at Q25 with fastp, built clones with MiXCR and kept in-frame beta chains. The V and J calls were determined by TCRdb, not by the authors. The sample contains fewer than 25,000 clones, around 18% of them found a single time. 21% of the sample is held by the ten biggest clonotypes.

What the research found in general, with its limitations: TCR beta diversity was reported as significantly higher in malignant tumors than in benign nodules, in both blood and tumor samples.

Material for sequencing was blood. This TCR was recovered from a male donor with papillary thyroid cancer or a benign thyroid nodule (not recorded which). Some clones in this sample may be carry-over from other donors' samples. The chain is encoded by TRBV9 joined to TRBJ1-6; TRBD1 is possibly the D segment (6 matching bases). The CDR3 is CASSVGGGFSPLHF. The DNA reads TGTGCCAGCAGCGTAGGTGGGGGCTTTTCACCCCTCCACTTT.